This T cell receptor beta chain was recorded in a study of cytotoxic CD8 clonotypes in ibrutinib-treated CLL. General study results and limits: Stable or contracted on treatment, public clonotypes were also uncommon.

Extraction of around 2 micrograms of genomic DNA from cryopreserved PBMCs supplied material for TCR beta libraries. Data came from immunoSEQ multiplex PCR; TCRdb stores just in-frame clones and leaves some out. The table includes approximately 150,000 clones, around three quarters detected once. This clone has only one observation. The target antigen is unknown. The CDR3 covers 12 residues. With 6 bases clipped from V and 6 bases from J, the junction kept 2 bases outside the gene matches. The germline gives CDR1 SGHTA, CDR2 FQGNSA. The V gene is TRBV7-2, the J gene TRBJ1-2, with TRBD1 identical over 9 bases. The sample here was PBMCs, taken after 12 months of ibrutinib treatment. This clonotype originated in a human donor with chronic lymphocytic leukemia. The chain's CDR3 is CASSRTGDGYTF. CDR3 nucleotides: TGTGCCAGCAGTCGGACAGGGGATGGCTACACCTTC. Full variable domain (remainder filled in from reference TRBV7-2 and TRBJ1-2): GAGVSQSPSNKVTEKGKDVELRCDPISGHTALYWYRQSLGQGLEFLIYFQGNSAPDKSGLPSDRFSAERTGGSVSTLTIQRTQQEDSAVYLCASSRTGDGYTFGSGTRLTVV.